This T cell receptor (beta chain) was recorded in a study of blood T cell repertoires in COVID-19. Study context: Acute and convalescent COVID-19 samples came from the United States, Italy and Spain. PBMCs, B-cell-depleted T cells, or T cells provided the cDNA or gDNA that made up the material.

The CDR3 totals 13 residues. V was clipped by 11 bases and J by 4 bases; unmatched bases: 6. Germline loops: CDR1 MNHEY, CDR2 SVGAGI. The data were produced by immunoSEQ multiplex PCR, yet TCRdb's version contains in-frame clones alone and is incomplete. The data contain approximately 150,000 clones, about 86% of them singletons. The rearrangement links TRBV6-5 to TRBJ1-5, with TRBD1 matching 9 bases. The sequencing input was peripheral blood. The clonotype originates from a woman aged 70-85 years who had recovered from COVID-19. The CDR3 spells CAAPGQGNQPQHF. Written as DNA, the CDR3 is TGTGCCGCCCCCGGACAGGGGAATCAGCCCCAGCATTTT.